This TCR beta chain was recovered during a study of blood T cell repertoires in COVID-19. Deletions cut 3 bases from V and 3 bases from J, with 13 bases between. There are 14 residues in the CDR3. Germline V gene data show CDR1 as SGHNT and CDR2 as YYREEE (reference sequence). Data came from immunoSEQ multiplex PCR; TCRdb stores just in-frame clones and leaves some out. The profile covers some 270,000 clones, with approximately 88% appearing a single time and 2.5% to 4% taken by the ten largest. Participant age was roughly 18 to 89 years, and participants resided in roughly 25 US areas. Participants were placed into cohorts based on the clinical history they reported.

V is TRBV5-4 and J is TRBJ2-7, with D maybe TRBD2 (6 bases). The origin of this receptor is a woman between 40 and 55 years old who had been exposed to COVID-19. The sequenced material came from PBMCs or T cells enriched from blood (not recorded which). Here the CDR3 reads CASSSGGRSYEQYV. The CDR3 nucleotides read TGTGCCAGCAGCTCTGGTGGGAGGAGCTACGAGCAGTACGTC.